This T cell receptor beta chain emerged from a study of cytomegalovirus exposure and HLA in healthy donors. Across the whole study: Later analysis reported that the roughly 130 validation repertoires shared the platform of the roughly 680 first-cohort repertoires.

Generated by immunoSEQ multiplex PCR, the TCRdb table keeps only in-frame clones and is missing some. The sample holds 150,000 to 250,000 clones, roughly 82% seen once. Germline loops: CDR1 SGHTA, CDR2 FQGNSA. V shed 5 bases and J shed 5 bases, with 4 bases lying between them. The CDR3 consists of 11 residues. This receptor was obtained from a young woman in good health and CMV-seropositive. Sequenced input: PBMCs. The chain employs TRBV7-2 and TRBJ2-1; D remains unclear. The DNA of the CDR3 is TGTGCCAGCAGCCACAACAATGAGCAGTTCTTC. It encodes CASSHNNEQFF.